A single sample gave rise to the 9 T cell receptor beta chains below, sequenced in a study of cytomegalovirus exposure and HLA in healthy donors listed by TCRdb under 2017. Library preparation was by the immunoSEQ multiplex PCR assay. For the multiplex PCR, a mixture combining 60 forward primers for TCR Vbeta segments and 13 reverse primers for TCR Jbeta segments was used. Not all clones reach the TCRdb copy of this immuneACCESS table, which keeps in-frame sequences only. Checked studies attribute under half of the gap to unresolved V genes and leave the rest unexplained. The sample table holds roughly 78,000 clones. Roughly 0.9% of the sample is in the top ten clones. Sequenced: PBMCs. The receptors were sampled from a boy aged 10-17 years in good health and CMV-seronegative.

The rearrangement links TRBV29-1 to TRBJ2-7; D is undetermined. Germline values: CDR1 SQVTM, CDR2 ANQGSEA. The CDR3 length is 12 residues. V gave up 6 bases and J gave up 3 bases, with 12 bases separating them. CDR3 nucleotides: TGCAGCGTCATTCCGGGTGGCTACGAGCAGTACTTC. This gives the protein CSVIPGGYEQYF.

The chain couples TRBV5-1 to TRBJ2-5; TRBD2 agrees at 11 bases. The germline CDR1 and CDR2 sequences are SGHRS and YFSETQ. The V segment lost 0 bases and the J segment 8 bases; nucleotides outside the gene matches: 3. This CDR3 contains 14 residues. The CDR3 region is CASSLATSGSTQYF. The CDR3 bases are TGCGCCAGCAGCTTGGCAACTAGCGGGAGTACCCAGTACTTC.

The V and J genes are TRBV20-1 and TRBJ2-7; D gene uncertain. The CDR3 contains 11 residues. Per germline, CDR1 DFQATT and CDR2 SNEGSKA (reference sequence). Trimming removed 2 bases from V and 7 bases from J, with 9 bases in between. The CDR3 reads CSARPFGEQYF. The CDR3 DNA is TGCAGTGCTAGACCTTTCGGTGAGCAGTACTTC.

V gene TRBV7-6 combines with J gene TRBJ2-5; 14 bases are a match to TRBD2. The CDR3 loop spans 15 amino acids. Germline-derived CDR1 and CDR2 are SGHVS and FNYEAQ. V was pared by 5 bases and J by 4 bases, with 3 bases of the junction left unmatched. CDR3 amino acids: CASSRLAGGRETQYF. CDR3 sequence (DNA): TGTGCCAGCAGCCGACTAGCGGGAGGGCGAGAGACCCAGTACTTC.

The V gene is TRBV27, the J gene TRBJ2-1; 8 bases agree with TRBD2. The CDR3 has 15 residues. With 2 bases clipped from V and 2 bases from J, the junction kept 2 bases outside the gene matches. The germline gives CDR1 MNHEY, CDR2 SMNVEV (reference sequence). The CDR3 loop reads CASSLTGGAYNEQFF. CDR3 nucleotides: TGTGCCAGCAGTTTAACCGGGGGGGCCTACAATGAGCAGTTCTTC.

The chain carries TRBV6-5 and TRBJ1-1; 7 nucleotides match TRBD1. The V gene's germline CDR1 is MNHEY and CDR2 SVGAGI. The CDR3 length is 14 residues. After removal of 6 bases from V and 6 bases from J, the junction contained 10 bases not matched to a gene. The CDR3 nucleotides read TGTGCCAGCAGGACAGGGTTCGAGGATTCTGAAGCTTTCTTT. Its translation: CASRTGFEDSEAFF.

The rearrangement uses TRBV9 and TRBJ1-2; TRBD1 matches at 9 bases. The CDR3 is made up of 14 amino acids. Per germline, CDR1 SGDLS and CDR2 YYNGEE. V was clipped by 5 bases and J by 8 bases; unmatched bases: 10. DNA of the CDR3: TGTGCCAGCAGTGGCCGGACAGGGGACGTCGGCTACACCTTC. It yields the protein CASSGRTGDVGYTF.

The chain joins TRBV11-1 to TRBJ1-1; tentative D call: TRBD1 (5 bases). The CDR3 contains 14 residues. Trimming stripped 2 bases from V and 4 bases from J, with 11 bases between. Germline assignment: CDR1 SGHAT and CDR2 FQDESV (reference sequence). In DNA form, the CDR3 reads TGTGCCAGCAGCTTATGGGGGGAGGCCACTGAAGCTTTCTTT. Translation gives CASSLWGEATEAFF.

The CDR3 DNA sequence: TGTGCCAGCAGCCCTTCAAACCCGGGCTATGGCTACACCTTC. This translates into CASSPSNPGYGYTF. J is TRBJ1-2 and V is TRBV5-4, with no clear D. There are 14 residues in the CDR3. Germline V gives CDR1 SGHNT, CDR2 YYREEE (reference sequence). V was shortened by 4 bases and J by 4 bases, with 14 bases between the two germline ends.